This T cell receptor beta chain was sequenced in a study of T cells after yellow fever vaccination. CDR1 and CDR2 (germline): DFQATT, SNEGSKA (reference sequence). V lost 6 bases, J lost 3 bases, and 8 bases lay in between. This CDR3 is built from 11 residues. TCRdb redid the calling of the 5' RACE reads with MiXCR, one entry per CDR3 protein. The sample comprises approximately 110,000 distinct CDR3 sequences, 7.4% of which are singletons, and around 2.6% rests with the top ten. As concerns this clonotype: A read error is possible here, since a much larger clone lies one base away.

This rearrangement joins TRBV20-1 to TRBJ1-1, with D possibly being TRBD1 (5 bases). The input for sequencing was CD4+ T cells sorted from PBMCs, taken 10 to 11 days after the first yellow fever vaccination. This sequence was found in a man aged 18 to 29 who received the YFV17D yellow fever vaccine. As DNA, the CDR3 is TGCAGTGCCCGGGGGTACACTGAAGCTTTCTTT. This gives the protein CSARGYTEAFF.